The 26 T cell receptor beta chains reported below all come from one sample, sequenced in a study of blood T cell repertoires in COVID-19. The data were produced by immunoSEQ multiplex PCR, yet TCRdb's version contains in-frame clones alone and is incomplete. The data hold 350,000 to 450,000 clones, with around 89% observed a single time. The sequenced sample consisted of peripheral blood. These receptors were obtained from a man aged 35-49 years with acute or convalescent COVID-19.

The V gene is TRBV11-2, the J gene TRBJ2-1; tentative D call: TRBD2 (5 bases). Per the germline V gene, CDR1 is SGHAT and CDR2 is FQNNGV. The CDR3 covers 17 residues. The V end lost 4 bases, the J end lost 0 bases, and 16 bases lay between the germline ends. CDR3 bases: TGTGCCAGCAGCTATGTGGGTGGGAGCTTCTCCTACAATGAGCAGTTCTTC. Translation: CASSYVGGSFSYNEQFF.

The V and J genes are TRBV7-3 and TRBJ1-2; D is uncertain. The V gene's germline CDR1 is SGHTA and CDR2 FQGTGA. Trimming took 3 bases from V and 6 from J, leaving 17 bases between them. This CDR3 is built from 15 residues. CDR3 nucleotides: TGTGCCAGCAGCTTGGTTCCCGGGTTCACGGATGGCTACACCTTC. This codes for CASSLVPGFTDGYTF.

V and J are TRBV25-1 and TRBJ1-5; 7 bases align to TRBD1. V shed 6 bases, J shed 10 bases, and the junction held 12 bases outside the gene matches. This CDR3 has 14 residues. The V gene's germline CDR1 is MGHDK and CDR2 SYGVNS. The CDR3 loop reads CASSQGDSGLPQHF. CDR3 nucleotide sequence: TGTGCCAGCAGCCAGGGGGACAGCGGACTACCCCAGCATTTT. The whole variable domain, filled in from reference TRBV25-1 and TRBJ1-5, reads EADIYQTPRYLVIGTGKKITLECSQTMGHDKMYWYQQDPGMELHLIHYSYGVNSTEKGDLSSESTVSRIRTEHFPLTLESARPSHTSQYLCASSQGDSGLPQHFGDGTRLSIL.

The V and J genes are TRBV4-3 and TRBJ1-1; D not certain. V dropped 1 base and J dropped 7 bases, with 16 bases sitting between them. Germline values: CDR1 LGHNA, CDR2 YSLEER. This CDR3 region has 15 residues. CDR3 DNA sequence: TGCGCCAGCAGCCAAGGGGGTCCCGGGAGGGATGAAGCTTTCTTT. This translates into CASSQGGPGRDEAFF.

J is TRBJ2-7 and V is TRBV3-1 (or the pseudogene TRBV3-2), with D perhaps TRBD1 (6 bases). V lost 1 base to trimming and J lost 2 bases, with 12 bases between them. The CDR3 covers 15 residues. Looked up from germline, CDR1 is LGHDT and CDR2 is YNNKEL (reference sequence). The CDR3 DNA is TGTGCCAGCAGCCAAGCGAGAGGGGGAACCTACGAGCAGTACTTC. Its protein product is CASSQARGGTYEQYF.

The rearrangement uses TRBV5-4 and TRBJ1-2; tentative D call: TRBD1 (5 bases). The V gene's germline CDR1 is SGHNT and CDR2 YYREEE (reference sequence). Trimming took 2 bases from V and 5 from J, leaving 13 bases between them. The CDR3 extends over 14 amino acids. Here the CDR3 reads CASSFNGAEYGYTF. In DNA, the CDR3 is TGTGCCAGCAGCTTTAATGGGGCAGAGTATGGCTACACCTTC.

The V and J genes are TRBV9 and TRBJ1-3; D remains unclear. The CDR3 contains 14 residues. Trimming stripped 6 bases from V and 0 bases from J, with 10 bases between. The V gene's germline CDR1 is SGDLS and CDR2 YYNGEE. The CDR3 here is CASNARGSGNTIYF. The CDR3 DNA reads as TGTGCCAGCAACGCACGGGGCTCTGGAAACACCATATATTTT.

J is TRBJ1-1 and V is TRBV28; TRBD1 matches 8 bases. Germline V CDR1 and CDR2: MDHEN, SYDVKM. Trimming took 3 bases from V and 4 from J; bases not matched to a gene: 7. The CDR3 totals 15 residues. CDR3 residues: CASSFSSQGGTEAFF. As DNA, the CDR3 is TGTGCCAGCAGTTTTTCGTCACAGGGGGGCACTGAAGCTTTCTTT. Full variable domain (missing parts from reference TRBV28 and TRBJ1-1): DVKVTQSSRYLVKRTGEKVFLECVQDMDHENMFWYRQDPGLGLRLIYFSYDVKMKEKGDIPEGYSVSREKKERFSLILESASTNQTSMYLCASSFSSQGGTEAFFGQGTRLTVV.

V usage is TRBV7-2 and J usage is TRBJ2-2; TRBD2 matches 10 bases. Trimming cost V 5 bases and J 4 bases; bases outside gene matches: 4. Looked up from germline, CDR1 is SGHTA and CDR2 is FQGNSA. CDR3 size: 15 residues. CDR3 DNA sequence: TGTGCCAGCAGCCCAGCGGGGGGGAGCACCGGGGAGCTGTTTTTT. Residues: CASSPAGGSTGELFF.

The chain uses TRBV7-9 and TRBJ1-2, with D tentatively TRBD1 (5 bases). Trimming shortened V by 5 bases and J by 3 bases, and 7 bases separated the two germline ends. The CDR3 consists of 12 residues. Per the germline V gene, CDR1 is SEHNR and CDR2 is FQNEAQ (reference sequence). In nucleotides, the CDR3 is TGTGCCAGCAGCCCAGGGCACTATGGCTACACCTTC. It codes for CASSPGHYGYTF.

The chain recombines TRBV20-1 with TRBJ2-5; possible D gene TRBD2, 5 bases. Germline CDR1 is DFQATT and CDR2 is SNEGSKA (reference sequence). Trimming left V 3 bases short and J 7 bases short, with 15 bases between. This CDR3 is 13 amino acids long. CDR3 sequence reads: CSASVEPRGTQYF. The DNA of the CDR3 is TGCAGTGCTAGTGTAGAGCCACGGGGGACCCAGTACTTC.

This rearrangement joins TRBV19 to TRBJ1-5; 12 nucleotides agree with TRBD1. With 8 bases clipped from V and 5 bases from J, the junction kept 7 bases outside the gene matches. Germline V CDR1 and CDR2: LNHDA, SQIVND (reference sequence). The CDR3 length is 15 residues. CDR3 in amino acids: CASQPGQGAHQPQHF. The CDR3 DNA follows: TGTGCCAGTCAACCGGGACAGGGGGCCCATCAGCCCCAGCATTTT.

The chain carries TRBV27 and TRBJ2-3; D possibly corresponds to TRBD1 (5 bases). Trimming pared 1 base from V and 0 bases from J, leaving 17 bases between. Looked up from germline, CDR1 is MNHEY and CDR2 is SMNVEV (reference sequence). This CDR3 has 18 residues. CDR3 DNA sequence: TGTGCCAGCAGTTTATTAAGAACAGGAGACTTTAGCACAGATACGCAGTATTTT. It translates to CASSLLRTGDFSTDTQYF.

The CDR3 sequence: CASSISQGANSPLHF. In nucleotides, the CDR3 is TGTGCCAGTAGTATATCACAGGGGGCTAATTCACCCCTCCACTTT. The chain combines TRBV19 with TRBJ1-6, with 9 bases lining up with TRBD1. The germline CDR1 and CDR2 sequences are LNHDA and SQIVND (reference sequence). CDR3 length: 15 amino acids. With V trimmed by 2 bases and J by 6 bases, 2 bases remained unmatched.

This chain joins TRBV6-5 and TRBJ1-3, with TRBD1 identical over 7 bases. V was clipped by 5 bases and J by 2 bases; unmatched bases: 6. The germline V gene encodes CDR1 MNHEY and CDR2 SVGAGI. CDR3 length: 15 amino acids. The CDR3 DNA reads TGTGCCAGCAGTCGCCGCGGACAGGCTGGAAACACCATATATTTT. Translating it yields CASSRRGQAGNTIYF.

The rearrangement links TRBV9 to TRBJ1-6; 9 nucleotides agree with TRBD1. V dropped 3 bases and J dropped 9; count of bases not matched to a gene: 4. Germline CDR1 reads SGDLS; CDR2 reads YYNGEE. This CDR3 is built from 14 residues. CDR3 in DNA: TGTGCCAGCAGCGCGGGACAGGGAGTTTCACCCCTCCACTTT. This codes for CASSAGQGVSPLHF.

The chain is built from TRBV5-5 and TRBJ2-3, with 8 nucleotides matching TRBD1. Germline trimming cut 4 bases from V and 0 bases from J; bases unmatched to any gene: 1. CDR1 is SGHKS, CDR2 YYEKEE, per germline (reference sequence). The CDR3 has 14 residues. As DNA, the CDR3 is TGTGCCAGCAGCAGGACAGGGAGCACAGATACGCAGTATTTT. Protein product: CASSRTGSTDTQYF.

The rearrangement uses TRBV27 and TRBJ2-7, with D possibly being TRBD1 (5 bases). Germline assignment: CDR1 MNHEY and CDR2 SMNVEV (reference sequence). Trimming took off 3 bases at V and 7 bases at J, with 10 bases between the two ends. This CDR3 is 12 amino acids long. CDR3 in amino acids: CASSFAGREQYF. The CDR3 DNA follows: TGTGCCAGCAGTTTCGCAGGGCGGGAGCAGTACTTC.

This chain uses TRBV2 with TRBJ2-1, with 14 bases lining up with TRBD2. Germline V gene lookup returns CDR1 SNHLY and CDR2 FYNNEI. The CDR3 contains 17 residues. The trim removed 10 bases at V and 2 bases at J, leaving 10 bases unmatched. The DNA of the CDR3 is TGTGCCAACCCGGGACTAGCGGGGGTGACTACCTACAATGAGCAGTTCTTC. It translates to CANPGLAGVTTYNEQFF. Together with reference TRBV2 and TRBJ2-1, the CDR3 gives the full variable domain: EPEVTQTPSHQVTQMGQEVILRCVPISNHLYFYWYRQILGQKVEFLVSFYNNEISEKSEIFDDQFSVERPDGSNFTLKIRSTKLEDSAMYFCANPGLAGVTTYNEQFFGPGTRLTVL.

The gene calls are TRBV7-9 and TRBJ2-1; the D gene is possibly TRBD2 (5 bases). This CDR3 region has 15 residues. Germline loops: CDR1 SEHNR, CDR2 FQNEAQ (reference sequence). The V and J ends lost 5 bases and 2 bases respectively, with 13 bases between them. The CDR3 loop is CASSPERAAYNEQFF. CDR3 DNA sequence: TGTGCCAGCAGCCCAGAGAGGGCGGCCTACAATGAGCAGTTCTTC.

The V call is TRBV7-2, the J call TRBJ2-2, with D perhaps TRBD1 (6 bases). From germline, CDR1 is SGHTA and CDR2 FQGNSA. V gave up 5 bases and J gave up 4 bases, with 17 bases separating them. CDR3 size: 16 residues. The CDR3 coding sequence is TGTGCCAGCAGCCAACAGGGTAATATGGGCACCGGGGAGCTGTTTTTT. It encodes CASSQQGNMGTGELFF.

J is TRBJ2-2 and V is TRBV7-9; TRBD1 is a possible D gene (6 bases). Trimming removed 4 bases from V and 0 bases from J, with 12 bases in between. CDR1 SEHNR and CDR2 FQNEAQ come from the germline V gene (reference sequence). The CDR3 is 16 residues long. CDR3 loop: CASSSDRSANTGELFF. CDR3 sequence (DNA): TGTGCCAGCAGCTCCGACAGGTCCGCGAACACCGGGGAGCTGTTTTTT. Using reference TRBV7-9 and TRBJ2-2 for the parts outside the CDR3, the full variable domain is DTGVSQNPRHKITKRGQNVTFRCDPISEHNRLYWYRQTLGQGPEFLTYFQNEAQLEKSRLLSDRFSAERPKGSFSTLEIQRTEQGDSAMYLCASSSDRSANTGELFFGEGSRLTVL.

The chain is built from TRBV6-1 and TRBJ1-4; D possibly corresponds to TRBD1 (5 bases). Per germline, CDR1 MNHNS and CDR2 SASEGT. Trimming cost V 3 bases and J 2 bases, with 10 bases left between them. This CDR3 has 15 amino acids. CDR3 sequence: CASSDGQVTNEKLFF. Written as DNA, the CDR3 is TGTGCCAGCAGTGATGGACAAGTGACTAATGAAAAACTGTTTTTT.

This clone was detected once. The chain's CDR3 is CASSEEADLYNEQFF. The CDR3 DNA is TGTGCCAGCAGTGAAGAAGCGGACCTTTACAATGAGCAGTTCTTC. The rearrangement joins TRBV6-1 to TRBJ2-1, with D maybe TRBD2 (5 bases). From germline, CDR1 is MNHNS and CDR2 SASEGT. CDR3 size: 15 residues. The V and J ends lost 1 base and 4 bases respectively, with 11 bases between them.

Worth noting for this clone: Different DNA sequences within this sample yield the same CDR3. The chain recombines TRBV3-1 (or the pseudogene TRBV3-2) with TRBJ2-3; a possible D gene is TRBD1 (6 bases). Germline V gene sequence: CDR1 LGHDT, CDR2 YNNKEL (reference sequence). V was trimmed by 3 bases and J by 0 bases, leaving 7 bases between them. The CDR3 runs to 14 residues. CDR3 nucleotides: TGTGCCAGCAGCCAGGGGGCGAGCACAGATACGCAGTATTTT. Amino acid sequence: CASSQGASTDTQYF.

The chain has TRBV4-1 and TRBJ2-3; 7 bases are a match to TRBD2. CDR1 and CDR2 (germline): MGHRA, YSYEKL. With V trimmed by 0 bases and J by 3 bases, 6 bases remained unmatched. This CDR3 region has 16 residues. CDR3 nucleotide sequence: TGCGCCAGCAGCCAAGAAGGCGGGGGATGGACAGATACGCAGTATTTT. Translated, it gives CASSQEGGGWTDTQYF.